The clone carrying this TCR beta chain has a handful of counts. Using its own MiXCR run on the 5' RACE reads, TCRdb lists one record per CDR3 protein. The sample lists 500,000 to 550,000 distinct CDR3 sequences; around 20% were seen once. The data originate from a study of T-cell memory formation after mild COVID-19. The overall study: TCR clusters showed largely donor specificity.

The CDR3 is 19 residues long. Germline trimming cut 1 base from V and 3 bases from J; bases unmatched to any gene: 12. The chain employs TRBV12-3 or TRBV12-4 and TRBJ2-7; 13 bases align to TRBD2. The source material was PBMCs or a T cell subset sorted from them (not recorded which). The TCR sequence derives from an adult woman who had mild COVID-19 (a few samples of this study predate the infection). Cell type and time point are not known. CDR3 in amino acids: CASSLEGTSGTDKVYEQYF. CDR3 DNA: TGTGCCAGCAGTTTAGAAGGGACTAGCGGGACCGACAAGGTCTACGAGCAGTACTTC.